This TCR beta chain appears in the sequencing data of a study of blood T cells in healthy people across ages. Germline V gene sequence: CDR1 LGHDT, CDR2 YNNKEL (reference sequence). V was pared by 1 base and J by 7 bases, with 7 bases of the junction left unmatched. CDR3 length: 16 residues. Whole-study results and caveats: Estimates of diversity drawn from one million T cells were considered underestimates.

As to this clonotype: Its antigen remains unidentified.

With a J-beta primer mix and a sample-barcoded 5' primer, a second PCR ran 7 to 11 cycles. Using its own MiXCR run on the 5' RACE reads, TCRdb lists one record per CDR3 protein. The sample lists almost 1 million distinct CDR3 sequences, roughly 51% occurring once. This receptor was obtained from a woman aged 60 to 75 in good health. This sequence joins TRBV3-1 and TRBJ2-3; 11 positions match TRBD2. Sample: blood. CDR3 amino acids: CASSQGLAGGPYTQYF. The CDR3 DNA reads TGTGCCAGCAGCCAAGGGTTAGCGGGAGGGCCATATACGCAGTATTTT.